The TCR beta chain under discussion was sequenced for a study of blood T cells in healthy people across ages. Using a J-beta primer mix together with a sample-barcoded 5' primer, a second PCR was run for roughly 6 to 11 cycles. In TCRdb, the 5' RACE reads were re-called with MiXCR into one record per CDR3 protein. The sample lists roughly 720,000 distinct CDR3 sequences; 53% were seen once. V shed 2 bases and J shed 6 bases, with 11 bases lying between them. Germline lookup yields CDR1 SNHLY and CDR2 FYNNEI. The CDR3 is 15 residues long. General study results and limits: Long-lived donors exceeded aged donors in naive CD4+ cells and diversity.

This clonotype was observed a few times. No antigen is known for it. The V gene is TRBV2, the J gene TRBJ1-6; D might be TRBD1 (5 bases). What was sequenced was blood. The clonotype was recovered from a man older than 75 in good health. The CDR3 DNA is TGTGCCAGCAGTGAAAGGGCAGGGCGTAATTCACCCCTCCACTTT. Residues: CASSERAGRNSPLHF.